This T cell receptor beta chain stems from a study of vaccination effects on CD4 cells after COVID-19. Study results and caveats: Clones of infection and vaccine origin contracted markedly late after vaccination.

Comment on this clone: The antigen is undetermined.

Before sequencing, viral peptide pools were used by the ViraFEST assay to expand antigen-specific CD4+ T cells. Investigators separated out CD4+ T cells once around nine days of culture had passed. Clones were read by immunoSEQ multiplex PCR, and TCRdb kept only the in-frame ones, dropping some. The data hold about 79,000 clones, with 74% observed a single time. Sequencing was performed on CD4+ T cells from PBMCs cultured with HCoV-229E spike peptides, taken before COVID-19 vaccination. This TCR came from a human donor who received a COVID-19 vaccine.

The CDR3, as DNA: TGTGCCAGCAGCGTAGAGTGGGGGGGGTCTGAGCAGTTCTTC. Translating it yields CASSVEWGGSEQFF. J is TRBJ2-1 and V is TRBV9, with 7 bases identical to TRBD2. Germline trimming cut 0 bases from V and 9 bases from J; bases unmatched to any gene: 6. The length of the CDR3 is 14 residues. CDR1 SGDLS and CDR2 YYNGEE come from the germline V gene.